Following are 10 T cell receptor beta chains from one sample sequenced in a study of control samples from healthy donors and cancer patients (dated by TCRdb to about 2020). Receptors were amplified or captured by the immunoSEQ multiplex PCR assay. TCRdb took this table from immuneACCESS and kept in-frame rearrangements with V and J called. Such tables lack part of the clones; where checked against another copy, unresolved V genes explain under half of the gap, and the rest is unexplained. For this sample the table gives 90,000 to 150,000 clones, of which 90% to 95% were detected only once. Jointly, the top ten make up less than 9% of the sample. The sample consisted of blood. Receptors originate from a woman under 30 in good health.

This sequence joins TRBV25-1 and TRBJ2-3, with 9 bases fitting TRBD2. The ends lost 6 bases at V and 0 bases at J; junction bases unmatched: 10. Per germline, CDR1 MGHDK and CDR2 SYGVNS. The CDR3 length is 17 residues. CDR3 amino acids: CASSLASSGTSTDTQYF. For the CDR3, the DNA is TGTGCCAGCAGCCTAGCCTCTAGCGGGACTAGCACAGATACGCAGTATTTT. Full variable domain (rest looked up from reference TRBV25-1 and TRBJ2-3): EADIYQTPRYLVIGTGKKITLECSQTMGHDKMYWYQQDPGMELHLIHYSYGVNSTEKGDLSSESTVSRIRTEHFPLTLESARPSHTSQYLCASSLASSGTSTDTQYFGPGTRLTVL.

The chain links TRBV24-1 to TRBJ2-2, with 9 bases fitting TRBD1. The CDR3 is 17 amino acids. J lost 5 bases, V lost 0 bases, and 6 bases had no gene match. Germline V gene data show CDR1 as KGHDR and CDR2 as SFDVKD. The CDR3 loop is CATSDLSSDRGTGELFF. CDR3 bases: TGTGCCACCAGTGATTTGAGTTCCGACAGGGGGACCGGGGAGCTGTTTTTT.

This chain connects TRBV5-6 to TRBJ2-2, with D perhaps matching TRBD2 (5 bases). Germline CDR1 SGHDT, CDR2 YYEEEE. This CDR3 spans 14 amino acids. V lost 7 bases and J 1 base, leaving 11 bases between the germline ends. The CDR3 loop reads CASRRTLNTGELFF. The DNA for the CDR3 is TGTGCCAGCCGAAGGACTTTGAACACCGGGGAGCTGTTTTTT.

V usage is TRBV29-1 and J usage is TRBJ1-1; the D is unclear. CDR1 is SQVTM and CDR2 is ANQGSEA in the germline V gene. This CDR3 has 15 residues. The V gene lost 5 bases and the J gene lost 0 bases, with 16 bases spanning the gap. CDR3 region: CSVRAGFVMNTEAFF. CDR3 nucleotide sequence: TGCAGCGTTAGGGCAGGTTTCGTTATGAACACTGAAGCTTTCTTT.

The genes are TRBV10-3 and TRBJ1-1; D might be TRBD1 (5 bases). Between the trimmed V and J ends, which lost 2 bases and 11 bases, there was a span of 12 bases. The CDR3 covers 12 residues. The germline CDR1 and CDR2 sequences are ENHRY and SYGVKD. The DNA for the CDR3 is TGTGCCATCAGTGAGGCAGGGTATATCGCTTTCTTT. Its translation: CAISEAGYIAFF.

The V call is TRBV7-6, the J call TRBJ2-5, with 8 bases matching TRBD1. The trim removed 4 bases at V and 2 bases at J, leaving 6 bases unmatched. CDR3 size: 15 residues. The germline CDR1 and CDR2 sequences are SGHVS and FNYEAQ. The CDR3 is CASSYGQGFQETQYF. CDR3 nucleotide sequence: TGTGCCAGCAGCTACGGACAGGGTTTTCAAGAGACCCAGTACTTC.

The chain uses TRBV3-1 (or the pseudogene TRBV3-2) and TRBJ2-1, with 8 nucleotides matching TRBD1. The CDR3 totals 17 residues. The junction had 8 bases not matched to a gene; V was cut back by 0 bases and J by 4 bases. Germline values: CDR1 LGHDT, CDR2 YNNKEL (reference sequence). Written as DNA, the CDR3 is TGTGCCAGCAGCCAAGATCGTGTGGGACAGGCGTACAATGAGCAGTTCTTC. Protein sequence: CASSQDRVGQAYNEQFF.

V gene TRBV5-6 combines with J gene TRBJ2-2; 7 positions agree with TRBD1. The CDR3 extends over 15 amino acids. Trimming removed 1 base from V and 7 bases from J; junction bases left unmatched: 7. Germline CDR1 SGHDT, CDR2 YYEEEE. The CDR3 sequence is CASSLKGALNGELFF. The CDR3 DNA reads TGTGCCAGCAGCTTGAAGGGGGCGTTGAACGGGGAGCTGTTTTTT.

The CDR3 sequence is CASNNQPQHF. In nucleotides, the CDR3 is TGTGCCAGCAACAATCAGCCCCAGCATTTT. The V call is TRBV19, the J call TRBJ1-5; D gene uncertain. The V gene's germline CDR1 is LNHDA and CDR2 SQIVND (reference sequence). With 9 bases removed from V and 3 bases from J, the gap between germline ends came to 3 bases. This CDR3 region has 10 residues.

This CDR3 is CASSPFQNSYEQYF. DNA for the CDR3: TGTGCCAGCAGTCCCTTTCAGAACTCCTACGAGCAGTACTTC. This rearrangement joins TRBV28 to TRBJ2-7; D is uncertain. The CDR3 extends over 14 amino acids. Per the germline V gene, CDR1 is MDHEN and CDR2 is SYDVKM. V was pared by 5 bases and J by 0 bases, with 11 bases between.